Listed below are T cell receptor beta chains from one sample, sequenced in a study of T-cell memory formation after mild COVID-19. Using its own MiXCR run on the 5' RACE reads, TCRdb lists one record per CDR3 protein. The sample has under 250,000 distinct CDR3 sequences; 15% are singletons. Sequencing was performed on PBMCs or a T cell subset sorted from them (not recorded which). These receptors were taken from an adult woman who had mild COVID-19 (a few samples of this study predate the infection). Cell type and time point are not known. The CDR3 runs from the conserved cysteine through the conserved F or W. Each record gives: V gene, D gene, clone size, J gene, CDR3 DNA, CDR3 protein. The D gene is left open where the match is weak. Rows give clone size only sometimes, using once, few, many, or a class for an expanded clone.

>TRBV5-1|TRBD2|.|TRBJ2-7
TGCGCCAGCGCCGAAACTAGCGGGGGACCGTACGAGCAGTACTTC
CASAETSGGPYEQYF
>TRBV6-5|.|.|TRBJ2-7
TGTGCCAGCAGTTACTCCCAACAGGCATACGAGCAGTACTTC
CASSYSQQAYEQYF
>TRBV20-1|.|.|TRBJ2-7
TGCAGTGCTAGCACAGCCGGACAGAGACTCTACGAGCAGTACTTC
CSASTAGQRLYEQYF
>TRBV12-5|TRBD2|few|TRBJ2-7
TGTGCTAGTGGCTTCGGGACTAGCGGAACCTACGAGCAGTACTTC
CASGFGTSGTYEQYF
>TRBV18|TRBD1|.|TRBJ1-1
TGTGCCAGCTCAGTCAGGGGGCCGACCACTGAAGCTTTCTTT
CASSVRGPTTEAFF
>TRBV4-1|TRBD1|few|TRBJ1-1
TGCGCCAGCAGCCGAGGGACAGGGAGAGTGTACACTGAAGCTTTCTTT
CASSRGTGRVYTEAFF
>TRBV6-1|.|few|TRBJ1-1
TGTGCCAGCAGTAATAAAGTTGAAGGCACTGAAGCTTTCTTT
CASSNKVEGTEAFF
>TRBV29-1|.|many|TRBJ2-7
TGCAGCGGCGGGGAGACCTACGAGCAGTACTTC
CSGGETYEQYF
>TRBV11-2|TRBD2|few|TRBJ2-3
TGTGCCAGCAGCCCCAACCTACTAGCGGCCACAGATACGCAGTATTTT
CASSPNLLAATDTQYF
>TRBV5-4|TRBD1|many|TRBJ1-2
TGTGCCAGCAGCTCAGACAGGGGGCGCGGCTACACCTTC
CASSSDRGRGYTF
>TRBV9|TRBD2|.|TRBJ2-3
TGTGCCAGCAGCCAAAAGAGCGGGGGGGCCCCAGATACGCAGTATTTT
CASSQKSGGAPDTQYF
>TRBV7-6|TRBD1|.|TRBJ1-3
TGTGCCAGCAGCTTAGGCCCCACAGGGGTCTCTGGAAACACCATATATTTT
CASSLGPTGVSGNTIYF
>TRBV6-1|.|few|TRBJ1-4
TGTGCCAGCAGTGCACAGGGTGGAGAAAAACTGTTTTTT
CASSAQGGEKLFF
>TRBV7-9|.|few|TRBJ2-2
TGTGCCAGCAGCTTACTGACCGGGGAGCTGTTTTTT
CASSLLTGELFF
>TRBV20-1|.|.|TRBJ1-1
TGCAGTGCTAGAGACTTTGGGGGGTTGGCTGAAGCTTTCTTT
CSARDFGGLAEAFF
>TRBV5-1|.|.|TRBJ2-3
TGCGCCAGCACCGACCTCTCCGCCCTCACAGATACGCAGTATTTT
CASTDLSALTDTQYF
>TRBV7-9|.|few|TRBJ2-6
TGTGCCAGCAGATCAGGAGGCGGCTCTGGGGCCAACGTCCTGACTTTC
CASRSGGGSGANVLTF
>TRBV12-3/TRBV12-4|.|.|TRBJ2-2
TGTGCCAGCAGTTCCCGCGGAGGCTCCGGGGAGCTGTTTTTT
CASSSRGGSGELFF